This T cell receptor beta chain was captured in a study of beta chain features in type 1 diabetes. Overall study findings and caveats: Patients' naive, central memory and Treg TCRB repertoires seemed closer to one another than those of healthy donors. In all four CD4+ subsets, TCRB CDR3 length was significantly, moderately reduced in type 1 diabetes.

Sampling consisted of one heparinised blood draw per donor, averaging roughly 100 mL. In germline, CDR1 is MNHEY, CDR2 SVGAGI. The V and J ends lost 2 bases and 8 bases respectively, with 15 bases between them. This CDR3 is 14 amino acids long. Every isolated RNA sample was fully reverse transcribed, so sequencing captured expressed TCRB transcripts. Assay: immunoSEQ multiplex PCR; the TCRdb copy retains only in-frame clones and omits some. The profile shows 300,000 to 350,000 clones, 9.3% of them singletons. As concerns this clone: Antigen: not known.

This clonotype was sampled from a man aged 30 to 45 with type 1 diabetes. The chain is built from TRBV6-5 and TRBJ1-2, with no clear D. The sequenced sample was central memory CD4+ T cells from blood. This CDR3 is CASSYQSAAWGYTF. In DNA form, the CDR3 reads TGTGCCAGCAGTTACCAATCGGCGGCGTGGGGCTACACCTTC.